These 13 T cell receptor beta chains share one sample of origin, sequenced in a study of blood T cell repertoires in COVID-19 (dated by TCRdb to 2018 to 2020). Library construction relied on the immunoSEQ multiplex PCR assay. In TCRdb, the immuneACCESS table is reduced to in-frame sequences with V and J assigned. These tables do not hold every clone; where another copy was compared, an unresolved V gene accounts for under half, and the others remain unexplained. This sample comprises about 330,000 clones, 80% to 90% of them detected only once. The ten largest clones add up to less than 11% of the sample. Source material: PBMCs or T cells enriched from blood (not recorded which). The origin of the receptors is a woman aged 18-29 years who had recovered from COVID-19.

V is TRBV12-3 or TRBV12-4 and J is TRBJ2-7; the D gene is possibly TRBD1 (6 bases). The CDR3 spans 13 residues. V was clipped by 6 bases and J by 3 bases, with 12 bases between them. The CDR3 DNA reads TGTGCCAGCAGGCAGGGGAAGGACTACGAGCAGTACTTC. This encodes CASRQGKDYEQYF.

This chain uses TRBV2 with TRBJ1-3; no definite D call. Trimming took 4 bases from V and 8 from J, leaving 12 bases between them. Germline V gene sequence: CDR1 SNHLY, CDR2 FYNNEI. This CDR3 comprises 13 residues. CDR3 sequence (DNA): TGTGCCAGCAGTGGTAATTGGGGAGACACCATATATTTT. Translation: CASSGNWGDTIYF. Filled out from reference TRBV2 and TRBJ1-3, the complete variable domain reads EPEVTQTPSHQVTQMGQEVILRCVPISNHLYFYWYRQILGQKVEFLVSFYNNEISEKSEIFDDQFSVERPDGSNFTLKIRSTKLEDSAMYFCASSGNWGDTIYFGEGSWLTVV.

The chain links TRBV10-3 to TRBJ2-3, with 9 bases identical to TRBD1. Germline V gene data show CDR1 as ENHRY and CDR2 as SYGVKD. The CDR3 sequence is 15 residues long. J was trimmed by 0 bases and V by 7 bases; bases with no gene match: 5. CDR3 region: CAITRQGGSTDTQYF. DNA for the CDR3: TGTGCCATCACTCGACAGGGGGGGAGCACAGATACGCAGTATTTT.

The chain uses TRBV24-1 and TRBJ2-6; 9 nucleotides align to TRBD1. The ends lost 5 bases at V and 0 bases at J; junction bases unmatched: 16. The CDR3 is 21 residues long. Germline V gives CDR1 KGHDR, CDR2 SFDVKD. CDR3 loop: CATSGFGGQGGPSSGANVLTF. In DNA form, the CDR3 reads TGTGCCACCAGTGGGTTCGGGGGACAGGGTGGGCCCAGCTCTGGGGCCAACGTCCTGACTTTC.

This clone has a count of ten or more. The chain uses TRBV3-1 (or the pseudogene TRBV3-2) and TRBJ1-3; no firm D call. Trimming took 0 bases from V and 2 from J, leaving 11 bases between them. This CDR3 is built from 16 residues. The germline V gene encodes CDR1 LGHDT and CDR2 YNNKEL (reference sequence). CDR3 amino acids: CASSQERGAAGNTIYF. The CDR3 region has the DNA TGTGCCAGCAGCCAAGAGCGGGGAGCGGCTGGAAACACCATATATTTT.

This clone was recorded only once. The same CDR3 is also encoded by other DNA sequences in this sample. This chain links TRBV5-6 with TRBJ1-4; perhaps TRBD1 as D (5 bases). This CDR3 comprises 15 residues. V was cut by 4 bases and J by 0 bases, with 10 bases left in between. Germline loops: CDR1 SGHDT, CDR2 YYEEEE. The CDR3 DNA follows: TGTGCCAGCAGCACCCCGGGGGCAACTAATGAAAAACTGTTTTTT. Encoded protein: CASSTPGATNEKLFF.

The CDR3 spells CASRQGPAYEQYF. CDR3 DNA: TGTGCCAGCAGACAGGGACCCGCCTACGAGCAGTACTTC. The chain combines TRBV6-5 with TRBJ2-7; TRBD1 might be the D (6 bases). The germline CDR1 and CDR2 sequences are MNHEY and SVGAGI. The V end was cut by 6 bases, the J end by 2 bases, with 11 bases between. The CDR3 covers 13 residues.

V gene TRBV6-5 combines with J gene TRBJ1-3; tentatively, D is TRBD1 (5 bases). Trimming took off 8 bases at V and 4 bases at J, with 15 bases between the two ends. The CDR3 sequence is 14 residues long. Germline-derived CDR1 and CDR2 are MNHEY and SVGAGI. CDR3 bases: TGTGCCAGCGGAAGGGGATCTGCGGGAAACACCATATATTTT. It specifies CASGRGSAGNTIYF.

The chain combines TRBV29-1 with TRBJ2-1, with D maybe TRBD2 (6 bases). The CDR3 extends over 14 amino acids. V was clipped by 3 bases and J by 3 bases, with 12 bases between them. Germline V CDR1 and CDR2: SQVTM, ANQGSEA. CDR3 residues: CSVEVGLHYNEQFF. Here the CDR3 DNA reads TGCAGCGTTGAGGTGGGACTCCACTACAATGAGCAGTTCTTC.

This CDR3 is CASSESKERHTEAFF. CDR3 DNA: TGCGCCAGCAGTGAGTCGAAGGAGAGACACACTGAAGCTTTCTTT. This chain connects TRBV10-1 to TRBJ1-1; D remains ambiguous. V was shortened by 0 bases and J by 3 bases, with 11 bases between the two germline ends. This CDR3 region has 15 residues. Germline CDR1 and CDR2: WNHNN and SYGVQD (reference sequence).

This clone appeared a few times. This sequence joins TRBV6-1 and TRBJ1-5; 10 positions match TRBD1. J lost 7 bases, V lost 2 bases, and 5 bases had no gene match. CDR3 length: 15 amino acids. The germline CDR1 and CDR2 sequences are MNHNS and SASEGT. Here the CDR3 DNA reads TGTGCCAGCAGTGAATTGGACAGGGGGAACCAGCCCCAGCATTTT. It yields the protein CASSELDRGNQPQHF.

This clone was observed a few times. The J gene is TRBJ2-5, the V gene TRBV30; D is ambiguous. The CDR3 sequence is 11 residues long. The germline V gene has CDR1 GTSNPN and CDR2 SVGIG (reference sequence). The V gene lost 1 base and the J gene lost 5 bases, with 5 bases spanning the gap. In DNA, the CDR3 is TGTGCCTGGAGTGGGGCGGAGACCCAGTACTTC. This gives the protein CAWSGAETQYF.

V usage is TRBV20-1 and J usage is TRBJ2-1, with D perhaps matching TRBD2 (5 bases). Germline loops: CDR1 DFQATT, CDR2 SNEGSKA (reference sequence). V was clipped by 3 bases and J by 2 bases, with 14 bases between them. CDR3 length: 15 residues. The CDR3 nucleotides read TGCAGTGCTAGTCGGGTGGGGAGCGCCTACAATGAGCAGTTCTTC. As protein: CSASRVGSAYNEQFF.